A selection of T cell receptor beta chains follows, all from one sample in a study of human T cells and chemical hapten exposure. TCRdb reprocessed the RACE reads via MiXCR and lists one record per CDR3 protein. The repertoire includes over 50,000 distinct CDR3 sequences, about 9.6% of them detected once, and 9.5% to 10% sits in the top ten. The sample in question was whole blood, obtained in connection with sensitization to the hapten diphenylcyclopropenone (DPC). The receptor source for this set is a woman aged 25 to 45 with alopecia areata. Some clones in this sample may be carry-over from other donors' samples. Each CDR3 is given without its conserved first and last residue. The order of the fields is J gene, V gene, CDR3 protein.

TRBJ2-3 TRBV20-1 SAKRRRVTSTDTQY
TRBJ2-5 TRBV29-1 SVASGVPQY
TRBJ2-7 TRBV6-2/TRBV6-3 ASSYQMMGDEQY
TRBJ2-2 TRBV6-2/TRBV6-3 ASSNFRDTYTGELF
TRBJ1-4 TRBV4-2 ASSQAATGGSEKLF
TRBJ1-2 TRBV4-3 ASSQASDRANYGYT
TRBJ1-5 TRBV19 ASSMWKSNQPQH
TRBJ1-4 TRBV4-3 ASSQAWQNEKLF
TRBJ1-5 TRBV19 ASSLANNQPQH
TRBJ2-7 TRBV4-2 ASSQESAAGCHEQY
TRBJ1-1 TRBV20-1 SASRTRFTEAF
TRBJ1-1 TRBV4-3 ASSQAPGGGTEAF
TRBJ2-3 TRBV7-6 ASSLVGGSSTDTQY
TRBJ2-7 TRBV28 ASGGSNEQY
TRBJ2-7 TRBV6-1 ASSAWTREYEQY
TRBJ1-1 TRBV18 ASSPVRELNTEAF
TRBJ2-7 TRBV5-1 ASSSRLQGFSGTGSSYEQY
TRBJ2-4 TRBV6-2/TRBV6-3 ASSRTAQLAKNIQY
TRBJ2-5 TRBV4-2 ASSQDGVAGVQETQY
TRBJ1-1 TRBV7-6 ASSKGPPMNTEAF
TRBJ2-2 TRBV29-1 SVDGLTGELF
TRBJ2-1 TRBV24-1 ATSDQPGQVGNEQF
TRBJ2-3 TRBV7-3 ASSLGGGGSSNTQY
TRBJ2-2 TRBV11-2 ASSLVSQLVAGELF
TRBJ2-1 TRBV3-1 ASSQRTGRNEQF
TRBJ1-2 TRBV9 ASSGSRTGPTSDGYT
TRBJ2-5 TRBV3-1 ASSYSSGGEETQY
TRBJ2-7 TRBV12-3/TRBV12-4 ASSFGTGGYEQY
TRBJ1-6 TRBV3-1 ASSPGGAAYSPLH
TRBJ2-1 TRBV12-3/TRBV12-4 ASSPNREQF
TRBJ2-1 TRBV7-2 ASSFQGYNEQF
TRBJ1-1 TRBV11-2 ASSLTLLNTEAF
TRBJ1-1 TRBV7-8 ASSLARLEQNEAF
TRBJ1-1 TRBV28 ASSLGSGGRNTEAF
TRBJ1-5 TRBV20-1 SIRTGTGLIYGNQPQH
TRBJ1-5 TRBV3-1 ASTSLGEGRGWPQH
TRBJ2-1 TRBV20-1 SAEGSGTPGEQF
TRBJ2-4 TRBV14 ASSHPERGNIQY